The 21 T cell receptor beta chains in this list originate from one sample, sequenced in a study of OX40 agonist ivuxolimab in advanced cancers. The assay was immunoSEQ multiplex PCR, and TCRdb's table has in-frame clones only and misses some. The data contain roughly 80,000 clones, approximately 94% of them singletons. This specimen consisted of CD4+ or CD8+ T cells sorted from blood, obtained in a trial of the OX40 agonist ivuxolimab. All receptors derive from an adult with an advanced solid tumor such as melanoma, head and neck, liver or kidney cancer.

This clone appeared once. The rearrangement uses TRBV6-1 and TRBJ2-1; D possibly corresponds to TRBD2 (5 bases). Germline CDR1 and CDR2: MNHNS and SASEGT. This CDR3 has 13 residues. V was clipped by 8 bases and J by 1 base, with 9 bases between them. As DNA, the CDR3 is TGTGCCAGCCGTACGGGGTCCTACAATGAGCAGTTCTTC. It codes for CASRTGSYNEQFF.

V usage is TRBV27 and J usage is TRBJ2-7; TRBD2 agrees at 8 bases. There are 14 residues in the CDR3. With V trimmed by 5 bases and J by 2 bases, 5 bases remained unmatched. CDR1 MNHEY and CDR2 SMNVEV come from the germline V gene (reference sequence). The CDR3: CASSQRGRPYEQYF. CDR3 DNA: TGTGCCAGCAGTCAGCGGGGGCGCCCCTACGAGCAGTACTTC.

V usage is TRBV6-1 and J usage is TRBJ2-7; TRBD1 or TRBD2 may be the D gene (5 bases each). Trimming cost V 1 base and J 2 bases, with 12 bases left between them. Germline CDR1 reads MNHNS; CDR2 reads SASEGT. This CDR3 is 15 amino acids long. The CDR3 nucleotides are TGTGCCAGCAGTGAAGTTGGGACCGCAACCTACGAGCAGTACTTC. Its translation is CASSEVGTATYEQYF.

The rearrangement joins TRBV29-1 to TRBJ1-2; TRBD1 matches 7 bases. Per germline, CDR1 SQVTM and CDR2 ANQGSEA. J gave up 8 bases and V 4 bases, and 10 bases lay outside the gene matches. There are 13 residues in the CDR3. CDR3 amino acids: CSVGQGEVYGYTF. DNA of the CDR3: TGCAGCGTTGGGCAGGGGGAAGTCTACGGCTACACCTTC.

The rearrangement links TRBV4-2 to TRBJ2-3, with 8 bases identical to TRBD2. V lost 0 bases and J lost 6; bases outside the gene matches: 5. The length of the CDR3 is 15 residues. Germline CDR1 and CDR2: LGHNA and YNFKEQ. The CDR3 is CASSQDSGTIDTQYF. CDR3 coding DNA: TGTGCCAGCAGCCAAGATAGCGGGACAATCGATACGCAGTATTTT.

The chain couples TRBV13 to TRBJ2-1; 10 bases agree with TRBD2. This CDR3 has 16 residues. Losses at the gene ends were 5 bases for V and 12 bases for J; bases not matched to a gene: 16. Germline CDR1 is PRHDT and CDR2 is FYEKMQ (reference sequence). CDR3 in amino acids: CASSPLPGTSAGGQFF. In DNA form, the CDR3 reads TGTGCCAGCAGCCCACTCCCGGGGACTAGCGCCGGTGGGCAGTTCTTC.

The chain employs TRBV7-2 and TRBJ2-1; TRBD2 matches 8 bases. V lost 1 base to trimming and J lost 6 bases; unmatched junction nucleotides: 11. The germline V gene has CDR1 SGHTA and CDR2 FQGNSA. This CDR3 has 17 residues. CDR3 sequence: CASSLVGAGGGVNEQFF. CDR3 in DNA: TGTGCCAGCAGCTTAGTAGGCGCGGGAGGAGGGGTCAATGAGCAGTTCTTC.

The chain uses TRBV11-2 and TRBJ2-7, with 15 nucleotides matching TRBD2. J gave up 6 bases and V 5 bases, and 5 bases lay outside the gene matches. This CDR3 spans 15 amino acids. The germline V gene has CDR1 SGHAT and CDR2 FQNNGV. The CDR3 loop is CASSPKGLAGGEQYF. The DNA of the CDR3 is TGTGCCAGCAGCCCAAAGGGACTAGCGGGGGGCGAGCAGTACTTC. Full variable domain (remainder filled in from reference TRBV11-2 and TRBJ2-7): EAGVAQSPRYKIIEKRQSVAFWCNPISGHATLYWYQQILGQGPKLLIQFQNNGVVDDSQLPKDRFSAERLKGVDSTLKIQPAKLEDSAVYLCASSPKGLAGGEQYFGPGTRLTVT.

The rearrangement links TRBV27 to TRBJ2-3; 10 bases are shared with TRBD2. The CDR3 loop spans 15 amino acids. Trimming removed 5 bases from V and 3 bases from J; junction bases left unmatched: 5. Per germline, CDR1 MNHEY and CDR2 SMNVEV (reference sequence). CDR3 coding DNA: TGTGCCAGCAGTACCCTAGCGGGAGAGACAGATACGCAGTATTTT. Amino acids: CASSTLAGETDTQYF.

The chain employs TRBV25-1 and TRBJ1-2, with TRBD1 as a possible D gene (6 bases). CDR1 is MGHDK and CDR2 is SYGVNS in the germline V gene. This CDR3 contains 15 residues. Between the trimmed V and J ends, which lost 8 bases and 6 bases, there was a span of 22 bases. DNA for the CDR3: TGTGCCAGCGGGGACGTCCAGGGGTCTAGGAATGGCTACACCTTC. This gives the protein CASGDVQGSRNGYTF.

The genes are TRBV27 and TRBJ2-7, with D possibly called TRBD1 or TRBD2 (5 bases each). Trimming took off 6 bases at V and 4 bases at J, with 16 bases between the two ends. The CDR3 is 14 residues long. Germline assignment: CDR1 MNHEY and CDR2 SMNVEV (reference sequence). In DNA, the CDR3 is TGTGCCAGCAGCCACGGGGCAGCTACTTACGAGCAGTACTTC. Translating it yields CASSHGAATYEQYF.

This clone was recorded once. The chain is built from TRBV4-1 and TRBJ2-3; 12 bases fit TRBD2. CDR1 and CDR2 from the germline V gene are MGHRA and YSYEKL. V lost 4 bases and J lost 2; bases outside the gene matches: 7. The CDR3 spans 17 residues. In DNA, the CDR3 is TGCGCCAGCAGCCCATTAGGACTAGCGGGGTTCACAGATACGCAGTATTTT. Amino acid sequence: CASSPLGLAGFTDTQYF.

There are a few counts of this clone. V is TRBV27 and J is TRBJ2-7; no definite D call. Trimming removed 2 bases at V and 7 bases at J, with 9 bases between. The CDR3 loop spans 12 amino acids. Germline V lookup: CDR1 MNHEY, CDR2 SMNVEV (reference sequence). The CDR3 reads CASSLTLGEQYF. CDR3 DNA sequence: TGTGCCAGCAGTTTAACCCTAGGTGAGCAGTACTTC.

This chain connects TRBV4-3 to TRBJ2-1, with TRBD2 as a possible D gene (6 bases). The CDR3 runs to 16 residues. CDR1 is LGHNA, CDR2 YSLEER, per germline. V shed 0 bases and J shed 6 bases, with 15 bases lying between them. For the CDR3, the DNA is TGCGCCAGCAGCCAAGATCCGGGCGGGATAGGCAATGAGCAGTTCTTC. Translating it yields CASSQDPGGIGNEQFF.

The genes are TRBV28 and TRBJ2-1; 8 nucleotides agree with TRBD1. This CDR3 is 18 amino acids long. From germline, CDR1 is MDHEN and CDR2 SYDVKM. V dropped 3 bases and J dropped 3; count of bases not matched to a gene: 13. For the CDR3, the DNA is TGTGCCAGCAGTTTGAGTTACGGCGACAGGGGCATCTACAATGAGCAGTTCTTC. Translating gives CASSLSYGDRGIYNEQFF.

J is TRBJ2-7 and V is TRBV27; D may correspond to TRBD1 or TRBD2 (5 bases each). Between the trimmed V and J ends, which lost 0 bases and 3 bases, there was a span of 12 bases. The CDR3 loop spans 15 amino acids. Per the germline V gene, CDR1 is MNHEY and CDR2 is SMNVEV (reference sequence). In nucleotides, the CDR3 is TGTGCCAGCAGTTTATCACCGGGGCCCTTCTACGAGCAGTACTTC. This sequence encodes CASSLSPGPFYEQYF.

V usage is TRBV7-9 and J usage is TRBJ2-2, with D possibly matching TRBD2 (6 bases). Germline loops: CDR1 SEHNR, CDR2 FQNEAQ (reference sequence). Deletions cut 5 bases from V and 0 bases from J, with 16 bases between. The CDR3 contains 17 residues. CDR3: CASSTSGYSANTGELFF. The DNA of the CDR3 is TGTGCCAGCAGCACAAGCGGGTACAGTGCGAACACCGGGGAGCTGTTTTTT.

The J gene is TRBJ2-7, the V gene TRBV14; D assignment may be TRBD1 or TRBD2 (5 bases each). The germline V and J ends were trimmed by 0 bases and 5 bases, with 11 bases remaining between them. CDR1 is SGHDN, CDR2 FVKESK, per germline. The CDR3 consists of 14 residues. The CDR3 region is CASSQDMGPNEQYF. The CDR3 bases are TGTGCCAGCAGCCAAGATATGGGACCGAACGAGCAGTACTTC.

J is TRBJ2-7 and V is TRBV9, with no clear D. Germline V CDR1 and CDR2: SGDLS, YYNGEE. The CDR3 contains 14 residues. V lost 3 bases and J lost 0, with 10 bases in between. This chain's CDR3 is CASSAVVGSYEQYF. The CDR3 DNA reads as TGTGCCAGCAGCGCAGTAGTGGGCTCCTACGAGCAGTACTTC.

CDR3 sequence (DNA): TGTGCCAGCAGCTTAAACGGCGGGGGGTTTTACAATGAGCAGTTCTTC. This encodes CASSLNGGGFYNEQFF. The chain has TRBV25-1 and TRBJ2-1, with TRBD2 identical over 8 bases. The CDR3 covers 16 residues. Per germline, CDR1 MGHDK and CDR2 SYGVNS. V gave up 6 bases and J gave up 4 bases; unmatched junction bases: 11.

The chain has TRBV4-3 and TRBJ1-4, with 7 bases identical to TRBD1. Germline assignment: CDR1 LGHNA and CDR2 YSLEER. V shed 4 bases and J 4 bases; nucleotides not matched to a gene: 6. The CDR3 is made up of 15 amino acids. CDR3 sequence reads: CASSLGRGNNEKLFF. The CDR3 DNA reads TGCGCCAGCAGCCTCGGCAGGGGGAATAATGAAAAACTGTTTTTT.